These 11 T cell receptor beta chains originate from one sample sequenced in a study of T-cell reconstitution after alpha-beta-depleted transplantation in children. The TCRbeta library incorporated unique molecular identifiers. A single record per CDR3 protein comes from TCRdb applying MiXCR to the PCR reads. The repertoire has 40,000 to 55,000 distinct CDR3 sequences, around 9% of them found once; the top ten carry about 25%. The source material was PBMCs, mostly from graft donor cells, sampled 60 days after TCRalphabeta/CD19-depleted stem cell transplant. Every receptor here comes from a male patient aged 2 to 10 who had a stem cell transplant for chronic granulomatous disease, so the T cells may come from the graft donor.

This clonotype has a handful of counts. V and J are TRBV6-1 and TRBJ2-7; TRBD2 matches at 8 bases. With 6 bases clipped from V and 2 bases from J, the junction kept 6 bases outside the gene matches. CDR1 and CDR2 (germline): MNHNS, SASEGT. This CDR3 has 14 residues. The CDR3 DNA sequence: TGTGCCAGCAGCCCTAGCGGGCCCCCCTACGAGCAGTACTTC. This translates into CASSPSGPPYEQYF.

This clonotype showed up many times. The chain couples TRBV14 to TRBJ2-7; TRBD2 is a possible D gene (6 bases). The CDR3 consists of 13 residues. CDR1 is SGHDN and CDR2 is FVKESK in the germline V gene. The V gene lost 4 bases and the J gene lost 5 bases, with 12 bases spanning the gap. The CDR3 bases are TGTGCCAGCAGCCGCCTACTAGCTCACGAGCAGTACTTC. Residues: CASSRLLAHEQYF.

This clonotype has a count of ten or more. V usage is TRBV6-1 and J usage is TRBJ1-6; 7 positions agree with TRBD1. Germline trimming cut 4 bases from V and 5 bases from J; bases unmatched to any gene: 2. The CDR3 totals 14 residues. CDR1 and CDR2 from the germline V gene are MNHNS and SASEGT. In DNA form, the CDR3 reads TGTGCCAGCAGTGTAACAGGGGATAATTCACCCCTCCACTTT. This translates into CASSVTGDNSPLHF.

The CDR3 coding sequence is TGCAGTGCTAGAGCTCCCTCCTATAATTCACCCCTCCACTTT. It codes for CSARAPSYNSPLHF. This sequence joins TRBV20-1 and TRBJ1-6; no clear D. This CDR3 is 14 amino acids long. The ends were cut back, 1 base at V and 0 bases at J, with 4 bases in the middle. Germline V lookup: CDR1 DFQATT, CDR2 SNEGSKA (reference sequence).

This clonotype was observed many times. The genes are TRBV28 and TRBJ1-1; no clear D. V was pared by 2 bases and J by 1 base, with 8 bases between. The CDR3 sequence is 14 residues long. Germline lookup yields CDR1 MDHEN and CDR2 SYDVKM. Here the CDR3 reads CASSLPSGNTEAFF. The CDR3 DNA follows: TGTGCCAGCAGTTTACCTTCCGGGAACACTGAAGCTTTCTTT.

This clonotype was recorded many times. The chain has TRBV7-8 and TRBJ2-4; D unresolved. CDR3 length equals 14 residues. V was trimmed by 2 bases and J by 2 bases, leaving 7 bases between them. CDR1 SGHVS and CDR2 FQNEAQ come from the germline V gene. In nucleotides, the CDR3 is TGTGCCAGCAGCTTATCATTAACCAAAAACATTCAGTACTTC. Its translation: CASSLSLTKNIQYF.

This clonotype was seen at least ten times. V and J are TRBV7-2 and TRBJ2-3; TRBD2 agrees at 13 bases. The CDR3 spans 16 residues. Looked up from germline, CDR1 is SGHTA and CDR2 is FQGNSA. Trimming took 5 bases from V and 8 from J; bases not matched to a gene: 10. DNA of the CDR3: TGTGCCAGCAGCCCGCCGGGACTAGCGGGGTCAGTTACGCAGTATTTT. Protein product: CASSPPGLAGSVTQYF. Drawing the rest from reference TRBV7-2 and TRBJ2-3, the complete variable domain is GAGVSQSPSNKVTEKGKDVELRCDPISGHTALYWYRQSLGQGLEFLIYFQGNSAPDKSGLPSDRFSAERTGGSVSTLTIQRTQQEDSAVYLCASSPPGLAGSVTQYFGPGTRLTVL.

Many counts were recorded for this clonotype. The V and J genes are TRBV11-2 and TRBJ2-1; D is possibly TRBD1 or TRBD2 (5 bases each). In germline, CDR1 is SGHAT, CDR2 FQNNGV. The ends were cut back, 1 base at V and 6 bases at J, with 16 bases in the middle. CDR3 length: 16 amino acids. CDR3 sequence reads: CASSLGIVNGGNEQFF. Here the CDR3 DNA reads TGTGCCAGCAGCTTAGGAATTGTGAATGGGGGCAATGAGCAGTTCTTC.

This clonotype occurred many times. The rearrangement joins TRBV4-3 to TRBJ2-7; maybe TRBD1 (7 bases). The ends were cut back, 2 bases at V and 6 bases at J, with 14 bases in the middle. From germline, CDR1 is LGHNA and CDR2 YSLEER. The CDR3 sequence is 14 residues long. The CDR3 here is CASSQSLEGAEQYF. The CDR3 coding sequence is TGCGCCAGCAGCCAAAGCTTGGAGGGGGCCGAGCAGTACTTC.

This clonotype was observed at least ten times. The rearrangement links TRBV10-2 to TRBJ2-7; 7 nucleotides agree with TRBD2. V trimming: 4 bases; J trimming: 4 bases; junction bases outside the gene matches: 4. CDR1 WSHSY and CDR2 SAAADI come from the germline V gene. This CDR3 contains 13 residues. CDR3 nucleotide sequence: TGCGCCAGCAGTGTCCTAGCGGAGTACGAGCAGTACTTC. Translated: CASSVLAEYEQYF.

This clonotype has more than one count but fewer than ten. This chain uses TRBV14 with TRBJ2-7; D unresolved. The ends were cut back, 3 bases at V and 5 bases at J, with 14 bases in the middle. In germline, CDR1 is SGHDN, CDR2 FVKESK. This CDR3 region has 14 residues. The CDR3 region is CASSQPLQRHEQYF. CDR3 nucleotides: TGTGCCAGCAGCCAGCCCCTTCAGCGCCACGAGCAGTACTTC. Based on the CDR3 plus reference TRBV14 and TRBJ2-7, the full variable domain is EAGVTQFPSHSVIEKGQTVTLRCDPISGHDNLYWYRRVMGKEIKFLLHFVKESKQDESGMPNNRFLAERTGGTYSTLKVQPAELEDSGVYFCASSQPLQRHEQYFGPGTRLTVT.